The clone carrying this TCR beta chain was found many times. This sample was included in a study of tumor and adjacent non-tumor tissue in lung cancer. RNA was extracted from bulk tissue without any cell sorting. The library came from three nested PCR rounds adapted from ARM-PCR protocols. MiXCR, run by TCRdb on the multiplex PCR reads, gives a single entry per CDR3 protein. The sample lists about 110,000 distinct CDR3 sequences; roughly 74% were seen once. The CDR3 spans 13 residues. Germline CDR1 is WSHSY and CDR2 is SAAADI. The germline V and J ends were trimmed by 11 bases and 5 bases, with 19 bases remaining between them.

The chain employs TRBV10-2 and TRBJ2-7; the D gene is possibly TRBD2 (6 bases). The sequence was obtained from a woman in her fifties or sixties with non-small cell lung cancer. Sequencing was carried out using lung tumor tissue. The CDR3 here is CAVHLSGDDEQYF. The DNA for the CDR3 is TGCGCCGTACACCTCTCGGGGGACGACGAGCAGTACTTC.